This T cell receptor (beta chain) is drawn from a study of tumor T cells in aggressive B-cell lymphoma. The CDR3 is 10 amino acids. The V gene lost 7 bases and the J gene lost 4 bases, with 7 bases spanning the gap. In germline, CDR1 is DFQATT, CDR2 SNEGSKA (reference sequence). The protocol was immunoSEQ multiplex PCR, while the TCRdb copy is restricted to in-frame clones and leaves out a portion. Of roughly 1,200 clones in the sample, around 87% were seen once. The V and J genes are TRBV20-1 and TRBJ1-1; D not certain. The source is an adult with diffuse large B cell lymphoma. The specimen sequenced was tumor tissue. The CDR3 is CSVEGTEAFF. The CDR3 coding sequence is TGCAGTGTTGAGGGCACTGAAGCTTTCTTT.